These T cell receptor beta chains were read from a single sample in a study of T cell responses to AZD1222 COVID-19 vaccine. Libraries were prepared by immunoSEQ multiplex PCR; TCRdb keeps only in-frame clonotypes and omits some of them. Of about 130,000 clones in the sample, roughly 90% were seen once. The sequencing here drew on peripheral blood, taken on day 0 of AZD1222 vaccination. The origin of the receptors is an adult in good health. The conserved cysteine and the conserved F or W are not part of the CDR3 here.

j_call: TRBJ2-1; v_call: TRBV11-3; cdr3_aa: ASSLNPQRGDQGEQF
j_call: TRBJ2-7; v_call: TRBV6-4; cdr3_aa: AKRDGGSYEQY
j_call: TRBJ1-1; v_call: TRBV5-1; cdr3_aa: ASSLGLLNTEAF
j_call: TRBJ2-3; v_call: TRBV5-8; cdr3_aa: ASSERPGGTQY
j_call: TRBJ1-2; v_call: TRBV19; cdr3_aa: ASSIDRLEGYT
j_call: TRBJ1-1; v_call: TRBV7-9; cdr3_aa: ASSFAGVGEAF
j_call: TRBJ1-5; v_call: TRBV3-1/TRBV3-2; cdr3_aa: ASSHRSNQPQH
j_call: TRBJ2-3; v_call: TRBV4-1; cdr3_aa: ASSQDERGGTDTQY
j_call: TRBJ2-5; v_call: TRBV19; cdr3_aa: ASGPRVGQETQY
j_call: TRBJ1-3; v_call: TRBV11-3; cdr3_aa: ASSLGSAEGPSGNTIY
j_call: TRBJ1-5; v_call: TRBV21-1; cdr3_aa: ASRARSQRLFSNQPQH
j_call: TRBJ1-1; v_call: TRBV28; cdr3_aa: ASSDPRGAF
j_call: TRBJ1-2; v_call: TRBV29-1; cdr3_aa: SVRMGGNEGYT
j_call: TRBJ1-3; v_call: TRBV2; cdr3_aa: ASSASYGMGNTIY
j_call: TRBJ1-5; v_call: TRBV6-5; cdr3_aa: ASRPTGLDNQPQH
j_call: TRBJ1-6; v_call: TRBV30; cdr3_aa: AWSRQENSPLH
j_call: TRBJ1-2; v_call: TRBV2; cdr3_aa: ASRTTQGAVNGYT
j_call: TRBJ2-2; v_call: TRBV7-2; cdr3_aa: ASSPIRAGELF
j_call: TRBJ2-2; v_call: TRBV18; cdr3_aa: ASSPHRELTAGELF
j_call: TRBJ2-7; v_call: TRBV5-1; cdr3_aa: ASTTDRLPYEQY
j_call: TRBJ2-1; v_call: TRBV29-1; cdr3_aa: SVLDRYNEQF
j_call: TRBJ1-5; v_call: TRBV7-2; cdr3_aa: ASSLVGGAGQPQH